Reported below is one TCR beta chain. Its antigen is currently unknown. The table came from immunoSEQ multiplex PCR; TCRdb's copy has only in-frame clones and leaves some out. The sample carries 90,000 to 140,000 clones, roughly nine tenths recorded once. This specimen comes from a study of PD-1 blockade in classical Hodgkin lymphoma. The study, taken as a whole, reports: Nivolumab initiated under 1 year post-ASCT led to patient exclusion.

Time point here: cycle 4 day 1 (C4D1), after more than five weeks of nivolumab. Each patient experienced a relapse that followed autologous stem cell transplantation, and brentuximab vedotin exposure varied. The receptor was derived from a human donor with classical Hodgkin lymphoma. The sequencing used peripheral blood mononuclear cells (PBMCs), collected before the fourth cycle of nivolumab.

The CDR3 sequence: CASSASPNTEAFF. In DNA, the CDR3 is TGTGCCAGCAGCGCGAGCCCGAACACTGAAGCTTTCTTT. V and J are TRBV27 and TRBJ1-1; D call uncertain. Germline CDR1 reads MNHEY; CDR2 reads SMNVEV (reference sequence). Trimming took 6 bases from V and 1 from J, leaving 9 bases between them. This CDR3 is built from 13 residues.